This T cell receptor beta chain was found in a study of T cell repertoires in cytomegalovirus infection. Across the whole study: An indication of both CMV infection and matching HLA type came from public TCR beta signatures. Points from the study as a whole: Summed frequency of public TCR beta families distinguished CMV carriers with the relevant HLA.

With respect to this clonotype: Its matching antigen is unknown.

TCRdb fed the reads into MiXCR, producing one record per CDR3 protein. The profile shows 250,000 to 400,000 distinct CDR3 sequences, roughly 25% of them singletons. The TCR originated in a human donor in good health (CMV status not recorded). Some clones in this sample may be carry-over from other donors' samples. Sequencing was performed on cultured PBMCs, taken from culture after CMV antigen stimulation.

CDR3 region: CASSDLVRGFNGYTF. DNA for the CDR3: TGTGCCAGCAGCGACCTAGTAAGGGGGTTCAATGGCTACACCTTC. This chain connects TRBV7-2 to TRBJ1-2; possible D gene TRBD1, 6 bases. Deletions cut 5 bases from V and 6 bases from J, with 19 bases between. This CDR3 comprises 15 residues. Germline-derived CDR1 and CDR2 are SGHTA and FQGNSA.